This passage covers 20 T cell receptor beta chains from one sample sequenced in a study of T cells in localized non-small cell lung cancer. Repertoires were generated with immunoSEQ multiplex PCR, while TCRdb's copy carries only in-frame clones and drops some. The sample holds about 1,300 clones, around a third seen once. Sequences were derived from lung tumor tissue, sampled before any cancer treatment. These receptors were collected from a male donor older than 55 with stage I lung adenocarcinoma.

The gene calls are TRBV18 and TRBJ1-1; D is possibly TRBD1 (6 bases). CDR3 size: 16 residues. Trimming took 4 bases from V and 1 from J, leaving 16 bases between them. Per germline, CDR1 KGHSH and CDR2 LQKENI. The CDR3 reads CASSRGPGQTNTEAFF. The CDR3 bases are TGTGCCAGCTCACGGGGACCGGGACAAACGAACACTGAAGCTTTCTTT.

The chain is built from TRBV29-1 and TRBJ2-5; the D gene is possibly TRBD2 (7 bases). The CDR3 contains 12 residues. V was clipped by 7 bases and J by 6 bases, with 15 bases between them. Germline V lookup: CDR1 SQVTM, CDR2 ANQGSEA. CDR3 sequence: CSERGGSKTQYF. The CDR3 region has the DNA TGCAGCGAGAGGGGGGGTTCTAAGACCCAGTACTTC.

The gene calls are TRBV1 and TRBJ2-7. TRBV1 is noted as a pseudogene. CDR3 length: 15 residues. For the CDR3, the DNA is TGCGCCAGCAACCAAGATACCAGAGTCTCCTACGAGCAGTACTTC. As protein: CASNQDTRVSYEQYF.

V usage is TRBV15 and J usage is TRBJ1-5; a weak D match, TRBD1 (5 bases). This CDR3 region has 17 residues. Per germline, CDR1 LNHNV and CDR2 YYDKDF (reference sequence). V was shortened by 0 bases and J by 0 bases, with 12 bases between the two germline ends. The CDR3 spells CATSRDLGGYSNQPQHF. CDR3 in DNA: TGTGCCACCAGCAGAGATCTGGGGGGGTATAGCAATCAGCCCCAGCATTTT.

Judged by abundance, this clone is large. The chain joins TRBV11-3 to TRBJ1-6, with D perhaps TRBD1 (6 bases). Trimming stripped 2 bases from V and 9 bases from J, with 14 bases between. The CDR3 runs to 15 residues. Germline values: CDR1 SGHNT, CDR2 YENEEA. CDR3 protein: CASSLTGGQGSPLHF. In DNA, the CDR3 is TGTGCCAGCAGCTTAACGGGGGGGCAAGGTTCACCCCTCCACTTT.

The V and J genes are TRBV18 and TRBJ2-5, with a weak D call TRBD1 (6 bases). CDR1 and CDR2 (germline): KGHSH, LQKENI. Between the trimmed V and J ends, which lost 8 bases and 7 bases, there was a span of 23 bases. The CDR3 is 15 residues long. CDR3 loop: CASIHIPGQGGTQYF. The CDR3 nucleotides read TGTGCCAGCATTCATATACCGGGACAAGGCGGGACCCAGTACTTC. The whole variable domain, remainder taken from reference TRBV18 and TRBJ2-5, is NAGVMQNPRHLVRRRGQEARLRCSPMKGHSHVYWYRQLPEEGLKFMVYLQKENIIDESGMPKERFSAEFPKEGPSILRIQQVVRGDSAAYFCASIHIPGQGGTQYFGPGTRLLVL.

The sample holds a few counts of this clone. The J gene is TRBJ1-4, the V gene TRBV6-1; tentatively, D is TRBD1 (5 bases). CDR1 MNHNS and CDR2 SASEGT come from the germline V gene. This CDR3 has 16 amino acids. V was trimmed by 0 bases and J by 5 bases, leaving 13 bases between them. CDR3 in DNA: TGTGCCAGCAGTGAAGCTCTCTACAGGAGAAATGAAAAACTGTTTTTT. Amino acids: CASSEALYRRNEKLFF.

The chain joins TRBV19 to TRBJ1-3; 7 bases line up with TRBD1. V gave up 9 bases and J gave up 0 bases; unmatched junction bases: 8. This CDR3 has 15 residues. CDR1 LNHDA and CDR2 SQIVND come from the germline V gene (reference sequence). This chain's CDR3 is CASRNRGYSGNTIYF. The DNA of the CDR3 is TGTGCCAGCAGAAACAGGGGTTACTCTGGAAACACCATATATTTT.

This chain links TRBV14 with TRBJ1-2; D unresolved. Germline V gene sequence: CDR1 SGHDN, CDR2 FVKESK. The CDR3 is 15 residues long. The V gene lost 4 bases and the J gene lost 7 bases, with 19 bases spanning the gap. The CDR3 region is CASSPLGQVASGYTF. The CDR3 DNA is TGTGCCAGCAGCCCCCTAGGGCAGGTAGCCTCTGGCTACACCTTC.

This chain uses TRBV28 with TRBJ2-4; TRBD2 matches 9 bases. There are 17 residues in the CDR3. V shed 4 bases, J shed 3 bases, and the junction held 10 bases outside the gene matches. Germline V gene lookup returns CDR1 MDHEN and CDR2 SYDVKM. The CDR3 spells CASSYLSGGQVKNIQYF. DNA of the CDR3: TGTGCCAGCAGTTACCTTAGCGGGGGCCAAGTCAAAAACATTCAGTACTTC.

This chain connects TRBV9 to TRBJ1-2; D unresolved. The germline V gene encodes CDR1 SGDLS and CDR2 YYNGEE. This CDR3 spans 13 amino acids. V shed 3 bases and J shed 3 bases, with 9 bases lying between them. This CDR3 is CASSAGIYYGYTF. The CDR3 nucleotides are TGTGCCAGCAGCGCCGGTATTTACTATGGCTACACCTTC.

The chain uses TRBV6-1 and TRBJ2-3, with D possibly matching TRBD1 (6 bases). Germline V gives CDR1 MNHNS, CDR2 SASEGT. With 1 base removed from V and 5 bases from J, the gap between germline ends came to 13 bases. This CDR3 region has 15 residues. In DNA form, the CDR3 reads TGTGCCAGCAGTGAAGGGGGCACAGGGAAAGATACGCAGTATTTT. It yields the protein CASSEGGTGKDTQYF.

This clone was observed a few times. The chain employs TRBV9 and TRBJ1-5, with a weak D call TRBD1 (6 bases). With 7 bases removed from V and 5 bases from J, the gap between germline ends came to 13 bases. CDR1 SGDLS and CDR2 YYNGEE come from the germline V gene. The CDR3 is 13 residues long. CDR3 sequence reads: CASGPGAYQPQHF. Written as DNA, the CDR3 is TGTGCCAGCGGCCCGGGGGCGTATCAGCCCCAGCATTTT.

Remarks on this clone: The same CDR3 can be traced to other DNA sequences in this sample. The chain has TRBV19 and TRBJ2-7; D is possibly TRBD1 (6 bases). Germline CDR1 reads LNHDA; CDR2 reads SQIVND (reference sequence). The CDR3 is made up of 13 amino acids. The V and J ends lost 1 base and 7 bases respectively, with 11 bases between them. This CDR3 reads CASSIASGDEQYF. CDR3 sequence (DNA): TGTGCCAGTAGTATAGCTTCAGGGGATGAGCAGTACTTC.

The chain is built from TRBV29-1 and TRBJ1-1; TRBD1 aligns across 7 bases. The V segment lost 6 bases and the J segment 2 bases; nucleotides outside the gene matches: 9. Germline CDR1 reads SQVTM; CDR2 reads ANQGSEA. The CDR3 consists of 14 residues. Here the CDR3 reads CSVLGQAVNTEAFF. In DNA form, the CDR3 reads TGCAGCGTCCTCGGACAGGCAGTAAACACTGAAGCTTTCTTT.

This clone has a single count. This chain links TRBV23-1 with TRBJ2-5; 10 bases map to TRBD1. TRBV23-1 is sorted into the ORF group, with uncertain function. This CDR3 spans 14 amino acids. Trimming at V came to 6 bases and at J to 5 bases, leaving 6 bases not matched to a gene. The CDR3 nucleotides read TGCGCCAGCAGCCGACAGGGGGCTGTGGAGACCCAGTACTTC. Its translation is CASSRQGAVETQYF.

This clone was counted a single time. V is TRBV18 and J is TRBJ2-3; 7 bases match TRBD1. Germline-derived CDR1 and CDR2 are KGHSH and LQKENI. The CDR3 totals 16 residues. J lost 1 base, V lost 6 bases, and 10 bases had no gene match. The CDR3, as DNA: TGTGCCAGCTCGCAAGACAGGGTTAAAGGCACAGATACGCAGTATTTT. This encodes CASSQDRVKGTDTQYF.

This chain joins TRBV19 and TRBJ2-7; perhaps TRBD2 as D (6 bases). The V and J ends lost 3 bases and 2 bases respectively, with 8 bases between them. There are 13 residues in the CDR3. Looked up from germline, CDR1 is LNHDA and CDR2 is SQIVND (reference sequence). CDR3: CASSIGLPYEQYF. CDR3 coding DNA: TGTGCCAGTAGTATTGGACTACCCTACGAGCAGTACTTC.

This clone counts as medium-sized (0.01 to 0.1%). CDR3 region: CASRVKGGMNTEAFF. The CDR3 coding sequence is TGTGCCAGCAGGGTTAAAGGGGGCATGAACACTGAAGCTTTCTTT. The rearrangement links TRBV6-8 to TRBJ1-1; 7 bases are shared with TRBD1. The V gene's germline CDR1 is MNHGY and CDR2 SAAAGT. This CDR3 spans 15 amino acids. With V trimmed by 6 bases and J by 0 bases, 7 bases remained unmatched.

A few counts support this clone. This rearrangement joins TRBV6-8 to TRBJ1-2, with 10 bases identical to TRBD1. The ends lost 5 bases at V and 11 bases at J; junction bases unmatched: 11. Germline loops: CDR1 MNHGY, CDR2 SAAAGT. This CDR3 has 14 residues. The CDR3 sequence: CASSPVGTGVSYTF. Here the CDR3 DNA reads TGTGCCAGCAGTCCTGTGGGGACAGGGGTGTCTTACACCTTC.